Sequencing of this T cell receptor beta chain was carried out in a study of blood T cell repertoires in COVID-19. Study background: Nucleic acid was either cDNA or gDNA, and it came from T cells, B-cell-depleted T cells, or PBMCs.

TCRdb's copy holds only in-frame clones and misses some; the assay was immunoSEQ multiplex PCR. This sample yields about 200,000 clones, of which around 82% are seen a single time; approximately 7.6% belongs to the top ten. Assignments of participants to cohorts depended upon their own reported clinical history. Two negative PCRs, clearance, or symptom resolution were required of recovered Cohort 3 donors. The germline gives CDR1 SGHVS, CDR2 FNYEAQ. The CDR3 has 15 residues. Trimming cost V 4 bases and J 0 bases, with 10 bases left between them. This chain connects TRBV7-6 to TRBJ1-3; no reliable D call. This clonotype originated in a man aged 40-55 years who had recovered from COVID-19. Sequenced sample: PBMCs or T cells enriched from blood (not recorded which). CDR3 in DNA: TGTGCCAGCAGCTCGACTGCTAGCTCTGGAAACACCATATATTTT. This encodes CASSSTASSGNTIYF.